The subject of this entry is one T cell receptor beta chain. Its antigen is unknown. The data were taken from a study of STAT5B mutations in CD4+ large granular lymphocyte leukemia. Per germline, CDR1 SEHNR and CDR2 FQNEAQ (reference sequence). This CDR3 is 14 amino acids long. J gave up 3 bases and V 4 bases, and 2 bases lay outside the gene matches. The protocol was immunoSEQ multiplex PCR, while the TCRdb copy is restricted to in-frame clones and leaves out a portion. The data show tens of thousands of clones, 65% to 80% seen once. Study-wide results and limits: Without putative leukemic clones, patient CD4-sorted repertoires remained more clonal than healthy CD4+ repertoires.

V gene TRBV7-9 combines with J gene TRBJ2-5; TRBD2 matches 10 bases. The material sequenced was CD4+ T cells from blood buffy coats. The TCR was taken from a human donor in good health. The CDR3 coding sequence is TGTGCCAGCAGCTCCGGACTAGCGGAAGAGACCCAGTACTTC. Translating gives CASSSGLAEETQYF.